The 5 T cell receptor beta chains listed next were all sequenced from one sample in a study of CD8 T cells in Susac syndrome. The authors reverse transcribed 0.5 to 1 ug RNA with random hexamers. TCRdb ran MiXCR on the immunoSEQ multiplex PCR reads and lists one entry per CDR3 protein. The sample has 180,000 or so distinct CDR3 sequences, approximately 95% seen once; the top ten hold 0.1%. Source material: CD4+ T cells from PBMCs. These receptors were obtained from a human donor in good health.

The genes are TRBV5-1 and TRBJ2-1, with 10 bases that match TRBD1. This CDR3 is built from 15 residues. Germline-derived CDR1 and CDR2 are SGHRS and YFSETQ. With 4 bases clipped from V and 4 bases from J, the junction kept 5 bases outside the gene matches. CDR3: CASSPGQGFYNEQFF. The DNA for the CDR3 is TGCGCCAGCAGCCCGGGACAGGGGTTTTACAATGAGCAGTTCTTC.

The chain joins TRBV19 to TRBJ2-1; D possibly corresponds to TRBD2 (6 bases). Trimming removed 5 bases from V and 5 bases from J, with 16 bases in between. This CDR3 contains 15 residues. The germline gives CDR1 LNHDA, CDR2 SQIVND (reference sequence). In DNA form, the CDR3 reads TGTGCCAGTAGTGGCCGAGCGGGTCGGAACAATGAGCAGTTCTTC. It specifies CASSGRAGRNNEQFF.

V and J are TRBV2 and TRBJ1-4, with D unclear. CDR3 size: 13 residues. V dropped 6 bases and J dropped 6 bases, with 11 bases sitting between them. In germline, CDR1 is SNHLY, CDR2 FYNNEI. CDR3 amino acids: CASRRILYEKLFF. CDR3 DNA: TGTGCCAGCAGGAGGATCCTTTATGAAAAACTGTTTTTT.

The chain has TRBV7-2 and TRBJ1-3; no definite D call. V gave up 5 bases and J gave up 4 bases, with 9 bases separating them. From germline, CDR1 is SGHTA and CDR2 FQGNSA. The CDR3 totals 13 residues. The CDR3 loop is CASSALIGNTIYF. The CDR3, as DNA: TGTGCCAGCAGCGCGCTCATAGGAAACACCATATATTTT.

This clonotype was detected once. The J gene is TRBJ2-3, the V gene TRBV18, with 11 nucleotides matching TRBD2. V shed 6 bases and J 4 bases; nucleotides not matched to a gene: 6. Germline V gives CDR1 KGHSH, CDR2 LQKENI. CDR3 length equals 15 residues. The CDR3 DNA reads as TGTGCCAGCTCGGGAACTAGCGGGAGCCCAGATACGCAGTATTTT. Protein product: CASSGTSGSPDTQYF. Based on the CDR3 plus reference TRBV18 and TRBJ2-3, the full variable domain is NAGVMQNPRHLVRRRGQEARLRCSPMKGHSHVYWYRQLPEEGLKFMVYLQKENIIDESGMPKERFSAEFPKEGPSILRIQQVVRGDSAAYFCASSGTSGSPDTQYFGPGTRLTVL.